This T cell receptor (beta chain) was identified during a study of blood T cell repertoires in COVID-19. Whole-study context: Whether acute or convalescent, the COVID-19 samples came from the United States, Italy and Spain. Nucleic acid was either cDNA or gDNA, and it came from T cells, B-cell-depleted T cells, or PBMCs.

In the original processing: Reference gene primer amplification in the assay estimated nucleated cell counts. Some clones are missing from TCRdb's copy, which holds only in-frame ones; the method was immunoSEQ multiplex PCR. The V and J calls and clone size come from that table; D and trimming were worked out from the DNA. Altogether 95,000 to 100,000 clones are present, less than 85% being singletons, with the ten largest covering 20% to 25%. Trimming took 5 bases from V and 0 from J, leaving 22 bases between them. Per germline, CDR1 SGHVS and CDR2 FQNEAQ. The CDR3 is made up of 19 amino acids. This clone appeared a single time.

The sequencing input was peripheral blood. This chain joins TRBV7-8 and TRBJ1-4; no firm D call. The receptor's source is a human donor in a cohort sampled during active COVID-19. This CDR3 is CASSPHRSTPTTTNEKLFF. CDR3 DNA sequence: TGTGCCAGCAGCCCTCATAGATCTACTCCCACGACAACTAATGAAAAACTGTTTTTT.